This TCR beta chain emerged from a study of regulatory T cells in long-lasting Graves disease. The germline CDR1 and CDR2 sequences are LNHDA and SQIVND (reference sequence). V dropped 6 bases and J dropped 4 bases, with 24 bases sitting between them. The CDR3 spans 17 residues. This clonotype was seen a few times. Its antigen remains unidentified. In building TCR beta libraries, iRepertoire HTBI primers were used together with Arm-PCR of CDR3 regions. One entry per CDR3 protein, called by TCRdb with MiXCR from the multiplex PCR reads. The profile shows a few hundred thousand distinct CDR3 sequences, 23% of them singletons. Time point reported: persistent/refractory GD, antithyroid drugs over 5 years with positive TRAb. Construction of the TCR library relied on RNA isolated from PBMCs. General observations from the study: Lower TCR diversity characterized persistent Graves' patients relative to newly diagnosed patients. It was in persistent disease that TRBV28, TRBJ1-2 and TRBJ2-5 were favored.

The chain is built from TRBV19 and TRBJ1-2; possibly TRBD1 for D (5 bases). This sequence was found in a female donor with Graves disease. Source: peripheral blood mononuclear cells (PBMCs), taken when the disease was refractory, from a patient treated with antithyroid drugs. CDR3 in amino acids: CASSWKGFEGGFYGYTF. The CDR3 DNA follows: TGTGCCAGTAGCTGGAAGGGGTTCGAAGGAGGATTCTATGGCTACACCTTC.